The clone carrying this T cell receptor beta chain was found a few times. The sample belongs to a study of blood T cell repertoires in COVID-19. Study context: PBMCs, B-cell-depleted T cells, or T cells were the source of the cDNA or gDNA that made up the material.

The CDR3 is 15 amino acids. Germline V gene data show CDR1 as SGHRS and CDR2 as YFSETQ. Trimming cost V 7 bases and J 5 bases; bases outside gene matches: 13. Only in-frame clones appear in the TCRdb table, and some are missing; sequencing was by immunoSEQ multiplex PCR. The sample lists some 320,000 clones; about 90% were seen once. Adults between about 18 and 95 years of age took part from about 24 US areas. Categorization into cohorts depended on clinical history that participants reported. The TCR comes from a woman aged 25 to 39 who had recovered from COVID-19. Specimen: PBMCs or T cells enriched from blood (not recorded which). The chain couples TRBV5-1 to TRBJ2-7; 9 bases map to TRBD1. The CDR3 reads CASCDHPGQGNEQYF. Here the CDR3 DNA reads TGCGCCAGCTGCGATCACCCGGGACAGGGTAACGAGCAGTACTTC. The full variable domain, completed using reference TRBV5-1 and TRBJ2-7, is KAGVTQTPRYLIKTRGQQVTLSCSPISGHRSVSWYQQTPGQGLQFLFEYFSETQRNKGNFPGRFSGRQFSNSRSEMNVSTLELGDSALYLCASCDHPGQGNEQYFGPGTRLTVT.